Following are 5 T cell receptor beta chains from one sample sequenced in a study of CD8 T cells in Susac syndrome. Random hexamers were used to reverse transcribe an amount of roughly 0.5 to 1 ug RNA. Via MiXCR, TCRdb re-called the immunoSEQ multiplex PCR reads, giving one row per CDR3 protein. Counted here are about 89,000 distinct CDR3 sequences, over 85% occurring once; the ten biggest clones make up 0.25% to 0.4%. Sequencing used CD8+ T cells from PBMCs. The receptor set was obtained from a human donor in good health.

CDR3 DNA sequence: TGTGCCAGCAGCTTGGGGGGGGGATCCGGAAACACCATATATTTT. It yields the protein CASSLGGGSGNTIYF. This chain joins TRBV5-6 and TRBJ1-3; the D gene is possibly TRBD1 (5 bases). CDR3 size: 15 residues. V was pared by 0 bases and J by 4 bases, with 11 bases between. Germline V gene data show CDR1 as SGHDT and CDR2 as YYEEEE. Using reference TRBV5-6 and TRBJ1-3 for the parts outside the CDR3, the full variable domain is DAGVTQSPTHLIKTRGQQVTLRCSPKSGHDTVSWYQQALGQGPQFIFQYYEEEERQRGNFPDRFSGHQFPNYSSELNVNALLLGDSALYLCASSLGGGSGNTIYFGEGSWLTVV.

The CDR3: CSARWIPGEDTQYF. Written as DNA, the CDR3 is TGCAGTGCTAGATGGATCCCGGGGGAAGATACGCAGTATTTT. The chain is built from TRBV20-1 and TRBJ2-3; D might be TRBD2 (6 bases). Germline V gene sequence: CDR1 DFQATT, CDR2 SNEGSKA (reference sequence). The V and J ends lost 2 bases and 5 bases respectively, with 14 bases between them. This CDR3 region has 14 residues.

V usage is TRBV4-1 and J usage is TRBJ2-7; the D gene is possibly TRBD2 (6 bases). The CDR3 runs 15 residues. The V and J ends lost 1 base and 2 bases respectively, with 12 bases between them. CDR1 is MGHRA and CDR2 is YSYEKL in the germline V gene. For the CDR3, the DNA is TGCGCCAGCAGCCAAGTAGGCAGGGAGGCCTACGAGCAGTACTTC. Protein sequence: CASSQVGREAYEQYF.

The chain employs TRBV9 and TRBJ2-7; no reliable D call. The germline V and J ends were trimmed by 0 bases and 5 bases, with 9 bases remaining between them. This CDR3 spans 13 amino acids. Germline values: CDR1 SGDLS, CDR2 YYNGEE. The CDR3, as DNA: TGTGCCAGCAGCGTAGCTTTGACGGACGAGCAGTACTTC. Translation: CASSVALTDEQYF.

The V gene is TRBV2, the J gene TRBJ2-3; 15 nucleotides agree with TRBD2. V shed 4 bases and J 0 bases; nucleotides not matched to a gene: 11. This CDR3 is 20 amino acids long. The germline CDR1 and CDR2 sequences are SNHLY and FYNNEI. For the CDR3, the DNA is TGTGCCAGCAGTGGGCCTCCGGGACTAGCGGGGGGTAGTAGCACAGATACGCAGTATTTT. It encodes CASSGPPGLAGGSSTDTQYF. Combining the CDR3 with reference TRBV2 and TRBJ2-3 gives the whole variable domain EPEVTQTPSHQVTQMGQEVILRCVPISNHLYFYWYRQILGQKVEFLVSFYNNEISEKSEIFDDQFSVERPDGSNFTLKIRSTKLEDSAMYFCASSGPPGLAGGSSTDTQYFGPGTRLTVL.